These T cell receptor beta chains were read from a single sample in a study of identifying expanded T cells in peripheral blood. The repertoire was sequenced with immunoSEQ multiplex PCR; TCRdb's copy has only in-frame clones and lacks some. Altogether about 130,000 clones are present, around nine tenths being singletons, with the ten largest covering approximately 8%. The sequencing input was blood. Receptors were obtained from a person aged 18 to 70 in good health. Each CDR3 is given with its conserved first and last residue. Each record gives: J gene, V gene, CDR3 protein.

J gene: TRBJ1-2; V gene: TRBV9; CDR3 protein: CASSWGPAPYGYTF
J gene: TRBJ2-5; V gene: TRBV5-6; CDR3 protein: CAASLLAGVMKTQYF
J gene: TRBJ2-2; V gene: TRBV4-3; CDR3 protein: CASSRSGGGELFF
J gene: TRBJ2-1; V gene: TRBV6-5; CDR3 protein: CASSLRANNEQFF
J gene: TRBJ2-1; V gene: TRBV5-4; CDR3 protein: CASSLALSGSYNEQFF
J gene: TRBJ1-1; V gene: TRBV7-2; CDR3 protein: CASSRTGQASYKAFF
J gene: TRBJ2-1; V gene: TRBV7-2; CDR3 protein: CASSLRRLAEYNEQFF
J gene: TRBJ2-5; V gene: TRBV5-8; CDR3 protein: CASSPGGDPRRETQYF
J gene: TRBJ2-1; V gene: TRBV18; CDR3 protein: CASSVTVAVYNEQFF
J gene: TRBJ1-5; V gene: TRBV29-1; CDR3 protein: CSVAPRADQPQHF
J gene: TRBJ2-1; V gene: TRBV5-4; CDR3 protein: CASSLVGSYNEQFF
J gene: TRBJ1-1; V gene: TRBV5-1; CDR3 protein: CASSFFNSNTEAFF
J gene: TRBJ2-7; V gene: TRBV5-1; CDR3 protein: CASTRGVTGVPYEQYF
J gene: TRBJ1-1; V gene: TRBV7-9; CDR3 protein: CAGRRYTEAFF
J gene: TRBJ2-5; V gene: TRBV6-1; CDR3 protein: CASRRGTSGVETQYF
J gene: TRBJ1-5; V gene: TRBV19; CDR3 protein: CASSMSPPPSPQHF
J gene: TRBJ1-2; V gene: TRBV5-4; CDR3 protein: CASSSKGQGNAYGYTF
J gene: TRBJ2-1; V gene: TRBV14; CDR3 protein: CASSPTVHSNEQFF
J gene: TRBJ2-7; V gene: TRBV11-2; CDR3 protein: CASAGGSSYEQYF
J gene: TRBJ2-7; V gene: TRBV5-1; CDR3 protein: CASSLTPRAFSYEQYF
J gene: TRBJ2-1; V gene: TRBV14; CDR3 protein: CASSAPSGGLFF
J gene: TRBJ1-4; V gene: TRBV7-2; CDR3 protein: CASSFLGRGDNEKLFF
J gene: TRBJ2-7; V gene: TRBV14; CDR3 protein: CASRSGTQGTHEQYF
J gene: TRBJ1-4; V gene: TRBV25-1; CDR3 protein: CASSEPGATNEKLFF
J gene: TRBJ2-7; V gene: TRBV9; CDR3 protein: CASSVLPAGDKPYEQYF
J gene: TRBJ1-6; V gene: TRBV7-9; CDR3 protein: CASSLGGNYNSPLHF
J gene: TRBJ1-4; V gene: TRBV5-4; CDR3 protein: CASSSQGTTNEKLFF
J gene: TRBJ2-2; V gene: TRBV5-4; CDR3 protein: CATKVRGGGDRAGELFF
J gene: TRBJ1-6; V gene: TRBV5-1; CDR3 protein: CASSLNLGASPLHF
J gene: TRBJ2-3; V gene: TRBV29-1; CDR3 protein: CSVDIRPHTDTQYF
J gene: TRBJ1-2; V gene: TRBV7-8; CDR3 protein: CASSSAGTAYGYTF
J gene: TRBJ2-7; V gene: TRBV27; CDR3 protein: CASSFGLAGGRSSYEQYF
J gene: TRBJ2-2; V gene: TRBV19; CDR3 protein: CASSTPSGGASGELFF
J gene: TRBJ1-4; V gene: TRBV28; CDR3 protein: CASRFNEKLFF
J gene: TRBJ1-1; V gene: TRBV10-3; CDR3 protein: CAISENGNTEAFF
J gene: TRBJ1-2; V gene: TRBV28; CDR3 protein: CASSLLAPTNYGYTF
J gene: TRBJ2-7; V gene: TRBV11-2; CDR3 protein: CASSFSGSYEQYF
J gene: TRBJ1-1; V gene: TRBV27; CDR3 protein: CASSFFSSTGGSAEAFF
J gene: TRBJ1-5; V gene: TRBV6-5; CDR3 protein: CASSSQRGQPQHF
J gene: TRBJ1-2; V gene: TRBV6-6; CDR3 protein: CASSYSMGTGGYTF
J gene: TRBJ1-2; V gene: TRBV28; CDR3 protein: CASSLVARGAHGVGGYTF
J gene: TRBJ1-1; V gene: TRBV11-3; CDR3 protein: CASSLVSNTEAFF
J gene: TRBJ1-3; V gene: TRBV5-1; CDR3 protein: CASSWGGTASGNTIYF
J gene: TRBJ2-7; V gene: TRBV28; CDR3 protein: CASKEGAYEQYF
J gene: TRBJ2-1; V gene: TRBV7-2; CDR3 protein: CASSSGNSNEQFF
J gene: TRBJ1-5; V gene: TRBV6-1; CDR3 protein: CASSAYPGTGSNQPQHF
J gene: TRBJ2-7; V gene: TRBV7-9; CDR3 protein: CASSQVSSRDRGYEQYF
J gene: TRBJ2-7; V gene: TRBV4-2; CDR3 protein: CASSQGTGRSYEQYF
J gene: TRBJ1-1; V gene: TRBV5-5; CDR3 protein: CASSLFIPAGGGTEAFF
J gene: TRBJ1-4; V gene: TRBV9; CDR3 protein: CASSPVRRGINEKLFF
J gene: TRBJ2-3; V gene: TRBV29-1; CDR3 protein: CSVVRHGDTQYF
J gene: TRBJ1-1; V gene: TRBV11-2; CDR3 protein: CASSLEGALLVPAFF
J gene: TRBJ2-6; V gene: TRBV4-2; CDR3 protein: CASSRQFSGANVLTF
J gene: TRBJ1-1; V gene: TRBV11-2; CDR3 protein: CASRVGQGEAFF
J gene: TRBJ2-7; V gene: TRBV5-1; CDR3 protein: CASSSTGTGGFEQYF
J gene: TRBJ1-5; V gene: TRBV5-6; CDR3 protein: CASSLSGTNQPQHF